This TCR beta chain was captured by sequencing in a study of cytomegalovirus exposure and HLA in healthy donors. Study-wide findings and caveats: A later analysis found most CMV-associated TCR beta chains apparently HLA-restricted. Testing in vitro showed a few CMV-associated chains specific for CMV antigens.

From germline, CDR1 is MDHEN and CDR2 SYDVKM. The CDR3 has 16 amino acids. V trimming: 4 bases; J trimming: 3 bases; junction bases outside the gene matches: 9. Vbeta (60) and Jbeta (13) primers were used in the PCR. The repertoire was sequenced with immunoSEQ multiplex PCR; TCRdb's copy has only in-frame clones and lacks some. This table has about 140,000 clones, roughly 70% appearing once. There are a few counts of this clone. No antigen is known for it. This clonotype was obtained from a man aged 40-50 years in good health and CMV-seronegative. The J gene is TRBJ2-7, the V gene TRBV28, with 10 bases fitting TRBD2. The sample comprised PBMCs. The CDR3 loop reads CASSSPGLATNYEQYF. The CDR3 DNA sequence: TGTGCCAGCAGTTCACCGGGACTAGCGACCAACTACGAGCAGTACTTC.